The entry below describes one T cell receptor beta chain. TCRdb redid the calling of the 5' RACE reads with MiXCR, one entry per CDR3 protein. The top ten hold roughly 17% of the sample, which has hundreds of thousands of distinct CDR3 sequences, 8.7% seen once. The source of the sample is a study of T cells after yellow fever vaccination. The starting material was PBMCs, obtained on the day of the first yellow fever vaccination. This sequence originates from a man younger than 35 who received the YFV17D yellow fever vaccine.

Written as DNA, the CDR3 is TGTGCCAGCACCCACGGGCTAGCGGGGGGGTACCAAGAGACCCAGTACTTC. Protein: CASTHGLAGGYQETQYF. V is TRBV7-9 and J is TRBJ2-5; 12 bases align to TRBD2. This CDR3 region has 17 residues. The J segment lost 0 bases and the V segment lost 7 bases, leaving 9 bases of the junction unmatched. CDR1 and CDR2 from the germline V gene are SEHNR and FQNEAQ (reference sequence). Drawing the rest from reference TRBV7-9 and TRBJ2-5, the complete variable domain is DTGVSQNPRHKITKRGQNVTFRCDPISEHNRLYWYRQTLGQGPEFLTYFQNEAQLEKSRLLSDRFSAERPKGSFSTLEIQRTEQGDSAMYLCASTHGLAGGYQETQYFGPGTRLLVL.